Detailed here is one TCR beta chain. Its antigen is still unknown. The CDR3 is made up of 14 amino acids. Deletions cut 3 bases from V and 4 bases from J, with 11 bases between. With a J-beta primer mix and a sample-barcoded 5' primer, a second PCR ran roughly 7 to 11 cycles. From the 5' RACE reads, TCRdb called clonotypes with MiXCR, one entry per CDR3 protein. The table lists 1.5 million to 2 million distinct CDR3 sequences, roughly a third of them singletons. The sample comes from a study of blood T cells in healthy people across ages. General observations from the study: The long-lived group displayed more naive CD4+ cells, plus higher diversity, than the aged donors did. Strong correlation existed between TCR beta diversity and naive T cell percentage. CMV status of donors was unknown, possibly confounding expanded clonotype changes.

The clonotype originates from a woman in her 30s in good health. The chain has TRBV12-3 or TRBV12-4 and TRBJ2-3; D may be TRBD2 (5 bases). Sequencing input: blood. The CDR3 DNA reads TGTGCCAGCAGTTTTAGCGTGAGCGCAGATACGCAGTATTTT. It yields the protein CASSFSVSADTQYF.